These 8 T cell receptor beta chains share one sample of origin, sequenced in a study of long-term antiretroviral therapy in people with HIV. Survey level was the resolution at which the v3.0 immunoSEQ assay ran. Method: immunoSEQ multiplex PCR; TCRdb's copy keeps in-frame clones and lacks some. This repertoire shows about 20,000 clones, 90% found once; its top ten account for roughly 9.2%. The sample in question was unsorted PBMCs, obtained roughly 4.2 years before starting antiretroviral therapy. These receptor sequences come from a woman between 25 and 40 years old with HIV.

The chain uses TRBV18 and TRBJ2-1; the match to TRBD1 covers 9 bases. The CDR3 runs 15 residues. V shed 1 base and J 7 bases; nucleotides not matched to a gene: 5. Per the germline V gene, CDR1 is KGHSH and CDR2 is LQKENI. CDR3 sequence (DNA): TGTGCCAGCTCACCACAACAGGGGGCAGGGAATGAGCAGTTCTTC. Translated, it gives CASSPQQGAGNEQFF.

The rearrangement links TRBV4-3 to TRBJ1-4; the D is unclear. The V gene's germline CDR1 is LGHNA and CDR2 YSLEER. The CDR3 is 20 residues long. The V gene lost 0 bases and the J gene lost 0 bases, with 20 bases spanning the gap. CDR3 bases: TGCGCCAGCAGCCAAGATCTTCTAAGCGGCAGCAGGACAACTAATGAAAAACTGTTTTTT. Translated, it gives CASSQDLLSGSRTTNEKLFF.

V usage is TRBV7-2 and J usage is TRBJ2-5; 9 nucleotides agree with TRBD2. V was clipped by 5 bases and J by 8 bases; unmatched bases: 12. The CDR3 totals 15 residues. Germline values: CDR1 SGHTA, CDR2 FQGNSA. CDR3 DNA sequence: TGTGCCAGCAGCCCAGCAGCGGGGGGCGCCAGTACCCAGTACTTC. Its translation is CASSPAAGGASTQYF. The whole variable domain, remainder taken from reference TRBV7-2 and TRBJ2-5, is GAGVSQSPSNKVTEKGKDVELRCDPISGHTALYWYRQSLGQGLEFLIYFQGNSAPDKSGLPSDRFSAERTGGSVSTLTIQRTQQEDSAVYLCASSPAAGGASTQYFGPGTRLLVL.

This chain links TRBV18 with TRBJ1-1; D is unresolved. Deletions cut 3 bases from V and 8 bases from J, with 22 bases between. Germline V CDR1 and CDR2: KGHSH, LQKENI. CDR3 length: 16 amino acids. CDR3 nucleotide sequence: TGTGCCAGCTCACCGCAGGCGGGATTCGGTACGATCGAAGCTTTCTTT. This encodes CASSPQAGFGTIEAFF.

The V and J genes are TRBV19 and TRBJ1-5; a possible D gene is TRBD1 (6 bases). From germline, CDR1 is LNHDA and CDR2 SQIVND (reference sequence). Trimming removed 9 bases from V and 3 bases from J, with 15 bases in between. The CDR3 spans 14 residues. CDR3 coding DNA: TGTGCCAGCAGGCGGGGGCCGGCCAATCAGCCCCAGCATTTT. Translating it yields CASRRGPANQPQHF.

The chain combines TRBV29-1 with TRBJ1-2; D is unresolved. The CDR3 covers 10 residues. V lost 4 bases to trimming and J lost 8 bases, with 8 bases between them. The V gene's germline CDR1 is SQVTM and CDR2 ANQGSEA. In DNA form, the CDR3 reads TGCAGCGTTGTGGGCGTCGGCTACACCTTC. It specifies CSVVGVGYTF.

DNA of the CDR3: TGTGCCAGCAGTTTAGCGGGGGGTAGCACAGATACGCAGTATTTT. Translated, it gives CASSLAGGSTDTQYF. The chain is built from TRBV27 and TRBJ2-3; 8 bases align to TRBD2. The junction had 1 base not matched to a gene; V was cut back by 2 bases and J by 0 bases. CDR3 length: 15 amino acids. Germline lookup yields CDR1 MNHEY and CDR2 SMNVEV (reference sequence).

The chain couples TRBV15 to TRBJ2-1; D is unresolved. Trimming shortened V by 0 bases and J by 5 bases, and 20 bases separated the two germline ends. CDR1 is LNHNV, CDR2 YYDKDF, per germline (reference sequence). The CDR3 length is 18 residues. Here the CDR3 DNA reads TGTGCCACCAGCAGAGATGACCATACCTCCAGGTCCCACAATGAGCAGTTCTTC. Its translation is CATSRDDHTSRSHNEQFF. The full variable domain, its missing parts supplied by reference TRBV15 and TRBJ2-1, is DAMVIQNPRYQVTQFGKPVTLSCSQTLNHNVMYWYQQKSSQAPKLLFHYYDKDFNNEADTPDNFQSRRPNTSFCFLDIRSPGLGDTAMYLCATSRDDHTSRSHNEQFFGPGTRLTVL.